This TCR beta chain was captured in a study of OX40 agonist ivuxolimab in advanced cancers. At the level of the study: Earlier anti-PD-1, anti-PD-L1 or anti-CTLA-4 therapy was permitted; about 39% had received some.

Study results and caveats: More expanded clones were found, on average, in CD8+ than in CD4+ T cells.

Trimming pared 2 bases from V and 3 bases from J, leaving 5 bases between. Germline V CDR1 and CDR2: SGHVS, FQNEAQ. This CDR3 is built from 12 residues. The data were produced by immunoSEQ multiplex PCR, yet TCRdb's version contains in-frame clones alone and is incomplete. Of 66,000 or so clones in the sample, 84% are singletons; the top ten hold around 4.5%. A note on this clone: Its antigen remains unknown.

The sample here was CD4+ or CD8+ T cells sorted from blood, taken in a trial of the OX40 agonist ivuxolimab. The chain is built from TRBV7-8 and TRBJ2-7, with D unclear. The clonotype comes from an adult with an advanced solid tumor such as melanoma, head and neck, liver or kidney cancer. Here the CDR3 reads CASSLSGYEQYF. CDR3 DNA: TGTGCCAGCAGCTTATCGGGCTACGAGCAGTACTTC.